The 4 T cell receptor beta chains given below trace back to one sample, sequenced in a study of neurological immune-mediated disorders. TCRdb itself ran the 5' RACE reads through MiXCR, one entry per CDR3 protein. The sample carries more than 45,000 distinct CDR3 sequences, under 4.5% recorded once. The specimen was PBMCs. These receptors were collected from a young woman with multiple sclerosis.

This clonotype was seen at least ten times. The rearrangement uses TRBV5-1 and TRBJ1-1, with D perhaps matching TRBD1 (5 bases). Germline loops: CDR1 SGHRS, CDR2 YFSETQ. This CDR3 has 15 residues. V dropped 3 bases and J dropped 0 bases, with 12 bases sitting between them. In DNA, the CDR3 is TGCGCCAGCAGCTGGGGCGACAGATTGAACACTGAAGCTTTCTTT. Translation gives CASSWGDRLNTEAFF.

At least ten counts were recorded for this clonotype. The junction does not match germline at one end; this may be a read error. CDR3 DNA sequence: TGCAGTGCTCCGGACAGAAGGGATCAGCCCCAGAATTTT. Translating it yields CSAPDRRDQPQNF. The J gene is TRBJ1-5, the V gene TRBV20-1, with D possibly TRBD1 on 6 matching bases. CDR1 DFQATT and CDR2 SNEGSKA come from the germline V gene (reference sequence). This CDR3 is built from 13 residues.

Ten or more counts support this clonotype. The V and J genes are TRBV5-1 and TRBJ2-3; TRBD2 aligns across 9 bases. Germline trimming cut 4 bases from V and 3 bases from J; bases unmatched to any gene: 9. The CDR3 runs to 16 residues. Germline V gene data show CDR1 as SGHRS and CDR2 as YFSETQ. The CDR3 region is CASSRGLAGATDTQYF. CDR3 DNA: TGCGCCAGCAGCCGGGGGTTAGCGGGGGCTACAGATACGCAGTATTTT.

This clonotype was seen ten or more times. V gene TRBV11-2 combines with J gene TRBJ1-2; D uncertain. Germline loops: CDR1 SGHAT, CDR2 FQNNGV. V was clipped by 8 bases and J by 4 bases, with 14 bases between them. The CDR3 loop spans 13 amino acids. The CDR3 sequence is CASRQITFYGYTF. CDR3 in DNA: TGTGCCAGCCGGCAGATTACCTTCTATGGCTACACCTTC.